Below, 22 T cell receptor beta chains from the same sample are listed, as sequenced in a study of CD8 T cells in ankylosing spondylitis (dated by TCRdb to the late 2010s). Paper-wide results and their limitations: A TCR beta motif made up of 7 to 9 highly homologous amino acid variants appeared to be characteristic of blood from ankylosing spondylitis patients.

The library was prepared using 5' RACE. TCRdb lists the instrument as Illumina HiSeq 2500. Through fastp at Q25 and MiXCR, TCRdb rebuilt clones from the public reads, retaining in-frame beta chains. Each CDR3 protein gets just one entry, which takes the most common genes and DNA from the rows behind it. The sample contains about 500,000 distinct CDR3 sequences, roughly 12% of them found a single time. The ten largest account for under 7.5% of the sample. The antigens these receptors bind are not known. The sequencing input was blood, either unsorted or a sorted T cell fraction (not recorded which). The receptor set was obtained from a male donor with ankylosing spondylitis.

This clonotype occurred a few times. The CDR3 bases are TGCAGTGCTAGAGTTCAGGGGCCAGATACGCAGTATTTT. Its protein product is CSARVQGPDTQYF. This chain links TRBV20-1 with TRBJ2-3, with D possibly matching TRBD1 (6 bases). This CDR3 contains 13 residues. Germline CDR1 and CDR2: DFQATT and SNEGSKA (reference sequence). Trimming took off 1 base at V and 4 bases at J, with 9 bases between the two ends.

This clonotype has just a few counts. The chain links TRBV7-9 to TRBJ2-7; no reliable D call. The length of the CDR3 is 12 residues. V gave up 0 bases and J gave up 6 bases, with 6 bases separating them. Germline V CDR1 and CDR2: SEHNR, FQNEAQ (reference sequence). Here the CDR3 reads CASSLANTEQYV. Written as DNA, the CDR3 is TGTGCCAGCAGCTTAGCAAACACCGAGCAGTACGTC.

This clonotype has a handful of counts. The J gene is TRBJ2-7, the V gene TRBV7-2; maybe TRBD1 (6 bases). Looked up from germline, CDR1 is SGHTA and CDR2 is FQGNSA. The CDR3 totals 14 residues. Trimming stripped 2 bases from V and 0 bases from J, with 8 bases between. The CDR3 loop reads CASSLRQDSYEQYF. The CDR3 DNA reads TGTGCCAGCAGCTTAAGACAGGACTCCTACGAGCAGTACTTC. Supplemented by reference TRBV7-2 and TRBJ2-7, the full variable domain reads GAGVSQSPSNKVTEKGKDVELRCDPISGHTALYWYRQSLGQGLEFLIYFQGNSAPDKSGLPSDRFSAERTGGSVSTLTIQRTQQEDSAVYLCASSLRQDSYEQYFGPGTRLTVT.

The chain employs TRBV2 and TRBJ2-3, with a weak D call TRBD2 (5 bases). CDR1 and CDR2 from the germline V gene are SNHLY and FYNNEI. The CDR3 loop spans 14 amino acids. Trimming shortened V by 8 bases and J by 2 bases, and 14 bases separated the two germline ends. The CDR3 reads CASRRSGYTDTQYF. Written as DNA, the CDR3 is TGTGCCAGCCGCCGAAGCGGTTACACAGATACGCAGTATTTT. Full variable domain (rest looked up from reference TRBV2 and TRBJ2-3): EPEVTQTPSHQVTQMGQEVILRCVPISNHLYFYWYRQILGQKVEFLVSFYNNEISEKSEIFDDQFSVERPDGSNFTLKIRSTKLEDSAMYFCASRRSGYTDTQYFGPGTRLTVL.

This clonotype was seen repeatedly, ten times or more. The chain carries TRBV7-2 and TRBJ1-4; 7 positions match TRBD1. This CDR3 is built from 14 residues. V dropped 6 bases and J dropped 10; count of bases not matched to a gene: 11. CDR1 and CDR2 from the germline V gene are SGHTA and FQGNSA. The CDR3 sequence: CASRTGTDLGKLFF. For the CDR3, the DNA is TGTGCCAGCAGAACCGGGACAGACCTTGGAAAACTGTTTTTT.

The chain links TRBV5-6 to TRBJ2-3, with 10 bases lining up with TRBD1. Germline V lookup: CDR1 SGHDT, CDR2 YYEEEE. Trimming cost V 4 bases and J 1 base; bases outside gene matches: 6. This CDR3 has 16 amino acids. CDR3 sequence: CASSIGQGEGTDTQYF. In nucleotides, the CDR3 is TGTGCCAGCAGCATCGGACAGGGGGAGGGCACAGATACGCAGTATTTT.

V is TRBV6-4 and J is TRBJ2-1, with 7 bases fitting TRBD1. This CDR3 is built from 17 residues. Germline V gene lookup returns CDR1 MRHNA and CDR2 SNTAGT. V lost 0 bases and J lost 0; bases outside the gene matches: 5. The CDR3 is CASSDSGRGSSYNEQFF. The CDR3 bases are TGTGCCAGCAGTGACTCGGGCAGGGGGAGCTCCTACAATGAGCAGTTCTTC.

Only a few counts were recorded for this clonotype. The chain employs TRBV7-9 and TRBJ1-1; 8 nucleotides line up with TRBD1. CDR3 length: 13 amino acids. The V segment lost 6 bases and the J segment 10 bases; nucleotides outside the gene matches: 10. The germline CDR1 and CDR2 sequences are SEHNR and FQNEAQ (reference sequence). The CDR3 DNA is TGTGCCAGCAGTCGGCGTGGGACAGGTGTAGCTTTCTTT. Its protein product is CASSRRGTGVAFF.

In DNA form, the CDR3 reads TGTGCCAGCAGCTTAGGGACAGGGGTTGCTGAAGCTTTCTTT. Protein: CASSLGTGVAEAFF. The V gene is TRBV7-9, the J gene TRBJ1-1, with 9 bases identical to TRBD1. This CDR3 contains 14 residues. J was trimmed by 6 bases and V by 1 base; bases with no gene match: 3. The germline gives CDR1 SEHNR, CDR2 FQNEAQ (reference sequence).

This clonotype was picked up many times. The genes are TRBV3-1 and TRBJ2-7; 13 bases are a match to TRBD2. CDR1 and CDR2 (germline): LGHDT, YNNKEL (reference sequence). The CDR3 has 13 amino acids. The trim removed 4 bases at V and 6 bases at J, leaving 0 bases unmatched. The CDR3 sequence is CASSRTSGSEQYV. DNA for the CDR3: TGTGCCAGCAGCCGGACTAGCGGGAGCGAGCAGTACGTC.

This clonotype turned up a few times. This rearrangement joins TRBV11-2 to TRBJ2-7; 13 positions agree with TRBD2. V trimming: 2 bases; J trimming: 4 bases; junction bases outside the gene matches: 2. CDR1 is SGHAT, CDR2 FQNNGV, per germline. The CDR3 is 15 amino acids. CDR3 coding DNA: TGTGCCAGCAGCTTACAACTAGCGGGAGGGTACGAGCAGTACGTC. It encodes CASSLQLAGGYEQYV.

The table lists this clonotype with many counts. The chain uses TRBV27 and TRBJ2-7, with D tentatively TRBD2 (6 bases). V lost 5 bases and J 2 bases, leaving 19 bases between the germline ends. CDR3 length: 16 residues. Germline V lookup: CDR1 MNHEY, CDR2 SMNVEV (reference sequence). The CDR3 DNA reads as TGTGCCAGCAGTCCCCGACTAGTTCCGAATCCCTACGAGCAGTACTTC. Translating gives CASSPRLVPNPYEQYF.

This clonotype has a handful of counts. In DNA, the CDR3 is TGCAGTGCTAGAGATCGGATGGTAGCTGATTACAATGAGCAGTTCTTC. Translating gives CSARDRMVADYNEQFF. The chain joins TRBV20-1 to TRBJ2-1; D uncertain. Trimming stripped 0 bases from V and 4 bases from J, with 16 bases between. The CDR3 has 16 amino acids. CDR1 is DFQATT, CDR2 SNEGSKA, per germline (reference sequence).

This clonotype was counted once. The chain recombines TRBV9 with TRBJ2-5, with a tentative D call TRBD2 (5 bases). CDR3 length: 16 amino acids. Per germline, CDR1 SGDLS and CDR2 YYNGEE. Trimming cost V 0 bases and J 5 bases, with 17 bases left between them. The DNA of the CDR3 is TGTGCCAGCAGCGTAGCTACTGGTGGGAGCTGGGAGACCCAGTACTTC. The encoded protein is CASSVATGGSWETQYF.

V is TRBV5-1 and J is TRBJ2-2; TRBD2 aligns across 8 bases. The CDR3 is 17 amino acids. J lost 5 bases, V lost 0 bases, and 9 bases had no gene match. The germline V gene has CDR1 SGHRS and CDR2 YFSETQ. The CDR3 DNA reads TGCGCCAGCAGCTTGGCTAGCGGGCTAGAGGGGACCGGGGAGCTGTTTTTT. Protein sequence: CASSLASGLEGTGELFF.

This sequence joins TRBV3-1 and TRBJ2-2; D not resolved. The CDR3 totals 12 residues. Between the trimmed V and J ends, which lost 3 bases and 6 bases, there was a span of 5 bases. Germline lookup yields CDR1 LGHDT and CDR2 YNNKEL (reference sequence). The CDR3 loop is CASSHTAGELFF. The CDR3 nucleotides are TGTGCCAGCAGCCATACGGCCGGGGAGCTGTTTTTT.

This chain connects TRBV6-5 to TRBJ1-5; TRBD1 matches 10 bases. CDR1 MNHEY and CDR2 SVGAGI come from the germline V gene. The V gene end was trimmed by 4 bases and the J gene end by 5 bases; junction bases not matched to a gene: 8. The CDR3 has 16 residues. Here the CDR3 DNA reads TGTGCCAGCAGTTCACCGACAGGGGGCGCAGATCAGCCCCAGCATTTT. Protein sequence: CASSSPTGGADQPQHF.

The rearrangement links TRBV14 to TRBJ2-7, with 7 bases lining up with TRBD2. Germline loops: CDR1 SGHDN, CDR2 FVKESK. V shed 6 bases, J shed 6 bases, and the junction held 14 bases outside the gene matches. The length of the CDR3 is 15 residues. This CDR3 reads CASSPLGRGTGEQYF. In nucleotides, the CDR3 is TGTGCCAGCAGTCCTCTTGGGAGGGGAACAGGCGAGCAGTACTTC.

This clonotype turned up a few times. V and J are TRBV20-1 and TRBJ1-2; 10 positions agree with TRBD1. Germline trimming cut 5 bases from V and 4 bases from J; bases unmatched to any gene: 7. This CDR3 contains 14 residues. Per the germline V gene, CDR1 is DFQATT and CDR2 is SNEGSKA (reference sequence). CDR3 loop: CSAPDRGASYGYTF. CDR3 coding DNA: TGCAGTGCTCCGGACAGGGGGGCCTCCTATGGCTACACCTTC.

The chain is built from TRBV2 and TRBJ1-6, with D hard to call. The germline CDR1 and CDR2 sequences are SNHLY and FYNNEI. The CDR3 has 15 residues. V was shortened by 7 bases and J by 5 bases, with 15 bases between the two germline ends. The CDR3 loop is CASNRDGRNNSPLHF. CDR3 DNA: TGTGCCAGCAACCGAGACGGGCGAAATAATTCACCCCTCCACTTT.

Details on this clonotype: The junction departs from germline at one end; a sequencing error may be responsible. The chain is built from TRBV20-1 and TRBJ2-3, with 11 bases fitting TRBD2. CDR1 and CDR2 from the germline V gene are DFQATT and SNEGSKA (reference sequence). The length of the CDR3 is 14 residues. In DNA form, the CDR3 reads TGCAGTGCTAGAACTAGCGGGAGCACAGGTACGCAGTATTTT. Its protein is CSARTSGSTGTQYF.

The sample holds a few counts of this clonotype. The rearrangement links TRBV2 to TRBJ2-7, with TRBD2 as a possible D gene (5 bases). Trimming shortened V by 2 bases and J by 4 bases, and 15 bases separated the two germline ends. Germline V gives CDR1 SNHLY, CDR2 FYNNEI. The CDR3 is 15 amino acids. The CDR3 spells CASSEKDREGYEQYF. CDR3 nucleotides: TGTGCCAGCAGTGAAAAGGACCGAGAGGGATACGAGCAGTACTTC.